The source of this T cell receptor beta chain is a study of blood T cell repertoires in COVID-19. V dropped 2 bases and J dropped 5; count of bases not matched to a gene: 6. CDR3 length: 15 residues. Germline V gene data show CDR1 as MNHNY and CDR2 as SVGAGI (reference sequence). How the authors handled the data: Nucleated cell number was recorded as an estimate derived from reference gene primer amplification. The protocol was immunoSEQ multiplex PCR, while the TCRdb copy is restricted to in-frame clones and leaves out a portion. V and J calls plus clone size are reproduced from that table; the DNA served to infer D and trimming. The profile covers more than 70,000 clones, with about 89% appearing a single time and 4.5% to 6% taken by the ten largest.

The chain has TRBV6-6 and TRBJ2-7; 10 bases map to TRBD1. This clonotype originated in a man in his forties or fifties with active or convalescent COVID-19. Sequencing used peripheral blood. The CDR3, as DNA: TGTGCCAGCAGTTACCCGGGACAGGGGAAGAACGAGCAGTACTTC. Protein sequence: CASSYPGQGKNEQYF.